This T cell receptor beta chain stems from a study of OX40 agonist ivuxolimab in advanced cancers. Looking at the study overall: Across the patients, intravenous ivuxolimab was delivered every 2 weeks at 0.01 to 10 mg/kg. The study enrolled dose-escalation patients with hepatocellular carcinoma, melanoma, renal cell or head and neck cancer.

The method was immunoSEQ multiplex PCR; TCRdb's version includes in-frame clones alone and lacks a portion of them. Of over 75,000 clones in the sample, around nine tenths are singletons; the top ten hold 1% to 1.3%. The CDR3 extends over 15 amino acids. The V and J ends lost 0 bases and 0 bases respectively, with 9 bases between them. The V gene's germline CDR1 is SGHAT and CDR2 FQDESV (reference sequence). Patients with a history of autoimmune disease or on systemic immunosuppression were excluded. The V call is TRBV11-1, the J call TRBJ2-7; D may match TRBD1 or TRBD2 (5 bases each). Material: CD4+ or CD8+ T cells sorted from blood, obtained in a trial of the OX40 agonist ivuxolimab. This sequence was found in an adult with an advanced solid tumor such as melanoma, head and neck, liver or kidney cancer. Written as DNA, the CDR3 is TGTGCCAGCAGCTTAGCAGGGACGGTCTCCTACGAGCAGTACTTC. Its translation is CASSLAGTVSYEQYF.